Reported below is one T cell receptor beta chain. Here immunoSEQ multiplex PCR was the method, and the copy in TCRdb shows in-frame clones only, minus some. The profile shows a few hundred thousand clones, 75% to 90% of them singletons. These data originate in a study of blood T cell repertoires in COVID-19. Whole-study context: PBMCs, B-cell-depleted T cells, or T cells were the source of the cDNA or gDNA that made up the material.

Germline-derived CDR1 and CDR2 are SEHNR and FQNEAQ (reference sequence). Trimming left V 6 bases short and J 3 bases short, with 24 bases between. There are 19 residues in the CDR3. Participants reported their clinical history, and cohort assignment relied on those reports. Shortly before study entry, within 2 weeks, exposed participants had met a COVID-19 case. The V call is TRBV7-9, the J call TRBJ1-6; the D gene is possibly TRBD1 (6 bases). The sequencing input was PBMCs or T cells enriched from blood (not recorded which). This receptor was identified in a woman between 25 and 40 years old who had been exposed to COVID-19. Written as DNA, the CDR3 is TGTGCCAGCAGAGATAGCCCTACCGGGCAGGGGTTCTATAATTCACCCCTCCACTTT. Protein product: CASRDSPTGQGFYNSPLHF.